What follows are 22 T cell receptor beta chains derived from one specimen sequenced in a study of blood T cell repertoires in COVID-19. Profiled with immunoSEQ multiplex PCR; TCRdb holds only in-frame clones, not every one. The table includes over 600,000 clones, just under 90% detected once. Sequenced: peripheral blood. The receptors derive from a woman in her late teens or twenties with acute or convalescent COVID-19.

J is TRBJ1-3 and V is TRBV30, with D uncertain. The ends were cut back, 1 base at V and 2 bases at J, with 9 bases in the middle. CDR1 is GTSNPN, CDR2 SVGIG, per germline (reference sequence). The CDR3 is made up of 14 amino acids. The CDR3 reads CAWSERVAGNTIYF. The CDR3 nucleotides are TGTGCCTGGAGTGAACGCGTCGCTGGAAACACCATATATTTT.

The CDR3 DNA is TGTGCCAGCAGCCTTAGCACCGGGGAGCTGTTTTTT. It translates to CASSLSTGELFF. J is TRBJ2-2 and V is TRBV3-1 (or the pseudogene TRBV3-2); no definite D call. CDR3 length equals 12 residues. V was pared by 4 bases and J by 4 bases, with 4 bases between. The germline CDR1 and CDR2 sequences are LGHDT and YNNKEL (reference sequence).

The rearrangement links TRBV2 to TRBJ1-1; weak D call: TRBD1 (6 bases). This CDR3 has 15 residues. Germline CDR1 reads SNHLY; CDR2 reads FYNNEI. Trimming shortened V by 6 bases and J by 3 bases, and 17 bases separated the two germline ends. CDR3 amino acids: CASSVRPSGDTEAFF. For the CDR3, the DNA is TGTGCCAGCAGCGTTAGACCATCAGGGGACACTGAAGCTTTCTTT.

This clone was found a few times. The rearrangement uses TRBV7-8 and TRBJ1-2, with D tentatively TRBD1 (6 bases). The CDR3 has 13 amino acids. Germline V lookup: CDR1 SGHVS, CDR2 FQNEAQ. V lost 0 bases and J 11 bases, leaving 13 bases between the germline ends. Here the CDR3 reads CASSLAQGVGYTF. The CDR3 DNA sequence: TGTGCCAGCAGCTTAGCACAGGGAGTGGGATACACCTTC.

The chain combines TRBV9 with TRBJ2-1; D perhaps matches TRBD1 (6 bases). The germline V gene has CDR1 SGDLS and CDR2 YYNGEE. Deletions cut 2 bases from V and 7 bases from J, with 16 bases between. The CDR3 consists of 15 residues. The CDR3 bases are TGTGCCAGCAGCGTCTCCGGGACACCTGAAAATGAGCAGTTCTTC. Its protein is CASSVSGTPENEQFF.

The rearrangement uses TRBV3-1 (or the pseudogene TRBV3-2) and TRBJ1-3; 7 nucleotides match TRBD1. V dropped 1 base and J dropped 3; count of bases not matched to a gene: 0. Germline values: CDR1 LGHDT, CDR2 YNNKEL (reference sequence). This CDR3 region has 14 residues. The CDR3 DNA sequence: TGTGCCAGCAGCCAAGGACAGGGTGGAAACACCATATATTTT. Translating it yields CASSQGQGGNTIYF.

On this clone itself: The same CDR3 also results from other DNA sequences found in this sample. V gene TRBV7-9 combines with J gene TRBJ2-7; 7 nucleotides agree with TRBD2. Trimming cost V 3 bases and J 2 bases; bases outside gene matches: 4. Germline CDR1 SEHNR, CDR2 FQNEAQ (reference sequence). This CDR3 comprises 14 residues. The CDR3 sequence: CASSFPSGAYEQYF. CDR3 sequence (DNA): TGTGCCAGCAGCTTCCCTAGCGGCGCCTACGAGCAGTACTTC. The full variable domain, with the rest looked up from reference TRBV7-9 and TRBJ2-7, is DTGVSQNPRHKITKRGQNVTFRCDPISEHNRLYWYRQTLGQGPEFLTYFQNEAQLEKSRLLSDRFSAERPKGSFSTLEIQRTEQGDSAMYLCASSFPSGAYEQYFGPGTRLTVT.

V and J are TRBV5-8 and TRBJ1-2; TRBD1 agrees at 7 bases. After removal of 0 bases from V and 6 bases from J, the junction contained 8 bases not matched to a gene. The CDR3 covers 15 residues. Germline V gives CDR1 SGHTS, CDR2 YDEGEE. CDR3 amino acids: CASSLDGTVFNGYTF. The CDR3 nucleotides are TGTGCCAGCAGCTTGGATGGGACAGTGTTCAATGGCTACACCTTC.

This clone is a singleton in its sample. The V and J genes are TRBV6-6 and TRBJ1-1, with D perhaps matching TRBD1 (5 bases). The CDR3 spans 16 residues. V was pared by 5 bases and J by 1 base, with 17 bases between. In germline, CDR1 is MNHNY, CDR2 SVGAGI (reference sequence). The CDR3 loop is CASSPADSLPNTEAFF. Written as DNA, the CDR3 is TGTGCCAGCAGTCCCGCTGACAGTCTGCCGAACACTGAAGCTTTCTTT.

The CDR3 reads CASSHQDKYNEQFF. The DNA of the CDR3 is TGCGCCAGCAGCCACCAGGACAAGTACAATGAGCAGTTCTTC. V and J are TRBV4-3 and TRBJ2-1; D perhaps matches TRBD1 (5 bases). Trimming pared 3 bases from V and 4 bases from J, leaving 10 bases between. Germline-derived CDR1 and CDR2 are LGHNA and YSLEER. The CDR3 loop spans 14 amino acids.

The gene calls are TRBV4-1 and TRBJ1-2, with 7 bases identical to TRBD1. Trimming took 6 bases from V and 8 from J; bases not matched to a gene: 9. CDR1 is MGHRA, CDR2 YSYEKL, per germline. CDR3 size: 13 residues. The CDR3 loop reads CASSKQGRGGYTF. For the CDR3, the DNA is TGCGCCAGCAGTAAACAGGGGCGGGGAGGCTACACCTTC.

This chain links TRBV5-6 with TRBJ2-5; 10 nucleotides line up with TRBD1. With 6 bases clipped from V and 7 bases from J, the junction kept 9 bases outside the gene matches. This CDR3 contains 14 residues. CDR1 and CDR2 (germline): SGHDT, YYEEEE. CDR3 DNA: TGTGCCAGCACCCGGACAGGGGGACCTCGGACCCAGTACTTC. Its translation is CASTRTGGPRTQYF.

V usage is TRBV5-6 and J usage is TRBJ1-6, with 7 bases fitting TRBD1. Germline loops: CDR1 SGHDT, CDR2 YYEEEE. This CDR3 has 17 amino acids. Unmatched junction bases numbered 11, after V lost 2 bases and J lost 6 bases. DNA of the CDR3: TGTGCCAGCAGCTTTTGGACAGGACTTCGAATTAATTCACCCCTCCACTTT. Encoded protein: CASSFWTGLRINSPLHF.

With respect to this clone: This CDR3 fails to terminate in the conserved phenylalanine or tryptophan, so it likely reflects a read error. This chain connects TRBV6-2 or TRBV6-3 to TRBJ1-2, with D unclear. The V end lost 2 bases, the J end lost 3 bases, and 7 bases lay between the germline ends. The germline V gene encodes CDR1 MNHEY and CDR2 SVGEGT. CDR3 length: 13 amino acids. CDR3 DNA: TGTGCCAGCAGTTACGTCGGGGACTATGGCTACACCCTC. Amino acids: CASSYVGDYGYTL.

The chain has TRBV4-3 and TRBJ1-1; D unclear. Germline CDR1 and CDR2: LGHNA and YSLEER. Trimming left V 0 bases short and J 0 bases short, with 11 bases between. The CDR3 extends over 16 amino acids. The CDR3 protein is CASSQELSVVNTEAFF. The CDR3 DNA follows: TGCGCCAGCAGCCAAGAGTTATCCGTAGTGAACACTGAAGCTTTCTTT.

V is TRBV4-3 and J is TRBJ1-6, with D possibly TRBD1 on 5 matching bases. In germline, CDR1 is LGHNA, CDR2 YSLEER. The CDR3 runs 17 residues. V was shortened by 0 bases and J by 5 bases, with 14 bases between the two germline ends. The CDR3 reads CASSQDPAGMNNSPLHF. The CDR3 DNA follows: TGCGCCAGCAGCCAAGATCCGGCAGGGATGAATAATTCACCCCTCCACTTT.

The J gene is TRBJ1-6, the V gene TRBV9; 7 nucleotides match TRBD1. CDR3 length: 14 amino acids. Germline V gene lookup returns CDR1 SGDLS and CDR2 YYNGEE. With V trimmed by 2 bases and J by 9 bases, 5 bases remained unmatched. The DNA for the CDR3 is TGTGCCAGCAGCGTTGACAGGGCGGCTTCACCCCTCCACTTT. As protein: CASSVDRAASPLHF.

This chain joins TRBV4-3 and TRBJ1-2, with D unresolved. Trimming stripped 3 bases from V and 8 bases from J, with 16 bases between. This CDR3 spans 14 amino acids. Germline V gives CDR1 LGHNA, CDR2 YSLEER. CDR3 amino acids: CASSHPSAGVGYTF. CDR3 coding DNA: TGCGCCAGCAGCCACCCAAGCGCCGGGGTAGGCTACACCTTC.

The chain combines TRBV4-1 with TRBJ2-7; D might be TRBD1 (6 bases). Looked up from germline, CDR1 is MGHRA and CDR2 is YSYEKL. This CDR3 is built from 15 residues. Trimming removed 3 bases at V and 2 bases at J, with 14 bases between. CDR3 amino acids: CASSHPAGATYEQYF. The CDR3 DNA reads as TGCGCCAGCAGCCACCCCGCAGGGGCAACCTACGAGCAGTACTTC.

This clone was detected only a few times. The chain uses TRBV7-9 and TRBJ1-6, with a tentative D call TRBD1 (6 bases). V was cut by 5 bases and J by 8 bases, with 16 bases left in between. There are 15 residues in the CDR3. Germline-derived CDR1 and CDR2 are SEHNR and FQNEAQ (reference sequence). CDR3 amino acids: CASSSTRGIDSPLHF. The DNA of the CDR3 is TGTGCCAGCAGCAGTACCAGGGGTATTGATTCACCCCTCCACTTT.

This clone was observed a single time. The J gene is TRBJ1-1, the V gene TRBV6-2 or TRBV6-3; 7 bases line up with TRBD1. Trimming took 2 bases from V and 5 from J; bases not matched to a gene: 5. This CDR3 comprises 14 residues. CDR1 and CDR2 from the germline V gene are MNHEY and SVGEGT. The DNA for the CDR3 is TGTGCCAGCAGTTACCGACAGGGTCGGACTGAAGCTTTCTTT. Amino acids: CASSYRQGRTEAFF.

The chain couples TRBV11-1 to TRBJ2-2; tentatively, D is TRBD1 (5 bases). The length of the CDR3 is 16 residues. V gave up 5 bases and J gave up 3 bases, with 16 bases separating them. Germline values: CDR1 SGHAT, CDR2 FQDESV (reference sequence). This chain's CDR3 is CASSITDGHDTGELFF. In DNA, the CDR3 is TGTGCCAGCAGCATCACAGACGGACATGACACCGGGGAGCTGTTTTTT.